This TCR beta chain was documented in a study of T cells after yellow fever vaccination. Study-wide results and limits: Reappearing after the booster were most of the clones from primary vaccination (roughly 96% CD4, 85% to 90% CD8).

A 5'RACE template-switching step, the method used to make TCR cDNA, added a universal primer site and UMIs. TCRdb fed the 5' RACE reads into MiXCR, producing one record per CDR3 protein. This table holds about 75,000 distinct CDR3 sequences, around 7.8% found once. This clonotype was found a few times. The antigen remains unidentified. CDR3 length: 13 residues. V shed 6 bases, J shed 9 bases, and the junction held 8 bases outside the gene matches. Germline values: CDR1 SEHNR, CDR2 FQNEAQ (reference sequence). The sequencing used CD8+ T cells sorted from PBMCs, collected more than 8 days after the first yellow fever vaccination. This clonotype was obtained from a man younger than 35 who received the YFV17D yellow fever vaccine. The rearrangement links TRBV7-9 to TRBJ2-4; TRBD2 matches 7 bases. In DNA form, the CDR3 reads TGTGCCAGCAGAGGCGGGGAGGGACCCATTCAGTACTTC. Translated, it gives CASRGGEGPIQYF.